This entry lists 30 T cell receptor beta chains sequenced from one sample in a study of shared clonotypes between healthy human individuals. Libraries were prepared by immunoSEQ multiplex PCR; TCRdb keeps only in-frame clonotypes and omits some of them. The table includes more than 2,000,000 clones, 80% to 95% detected once. The sequencing input was naive CD4+ T cells from PBMCs. Stated subset: CD45RA+ positively selected. All receptors derive from a man aged 18 to 29 in good health. Some clones in this sample may be carry-over from other donors' samples.

In regard to this clone: Other DNA variants within this sample encode the same CDR3. The chain employs TRBV28 and TRBJ1-3; 7 bases match TRBD1. The CDR3 is 14 residues long. Germline-derived CDR1 and CDR2 are MDHEN and SYDVKM. V shed 4 bases and J 4 bases; nucleotides not matched to a gene: 4. CDR3 sequence reads: CASSSTGTGNTIYF. CDR3 nucleotide sequence: TGTGCCAGCAGTTCGACAGGGACCGGAAACACCATATATTTT.

Regarding this clone: The same CDR3 also results from other DNA sequences found in this sample. This rearrangement joins TRBV18 to TRBJ2-5; the D call may be TRBD1 or TRBD2 (6 bases each). The CDR3 runs to 15 residues. Germline V gene data show CDR1 as KGHSH and CDR2 as LQKENI. With 1 base removed from V and 1 base from J, the gap between germline ends came to 10 bases. For the CDR3, the DNA is TGTGCCAGCTCACCACAGGGGGGAGCCCAAGAGACCCAGTACTTC. Translation gives CASSPQGGAQETQYF.

This clone has a single count. V gene TRBV11-2 combines with J gene TRBJ1-1, with D possibly TRBD1 on 5 matching bases. The CDR3 runs to 15 residues. V shed 1 base and J shed 4 bases, with 13 bases lying between them. From germline, CDR1 is SGHAT and CDR2 FQNNGV. The CDR3 loop reads CASSLVRQGSTEAFF. The CDR3 nucleotides read TGTGCCAGCAGCTTAGTCCGGCAGGGAAGCACTGAAGCTTTCTTT.

The chain combines TRBV4-2 with TRBJ2-4; the match to TRBD2 covers 12 bases. The CDR3 sequence is 15 residues long. CDR1 is LGHNA, CDR2 YNFKEQ, per germline. After removal of 1 base from V and 13 bases from J, the junction contained 8 bases not matched to a gene. CDR3 sequence reads: CASSQGLAGEVPQYF. The DNA for the CDR3 is TGTGCCAGCAGCCAAGGACTAGCGGGAGAAGTCCCCCAGTACTTC.

J is TRBJ2-7 and V is TRBV11-2; D remains ambiguous. CDR3 length: 14 amino acids. Germline V CDR1 and CDR2: SGHAT, FQNNGV. Trimming removed 0 bases from V and 4 bases from J, with 10 bases in between. The CDR3 sequence: CASSLDPTSYEQYF. In DNA, the CDR3 is TGTGCCAGCAGCTTAGATCCCACTTCTTACGAGCAGTACTTC.

A remark on this clone: In the same sample, other DNA sequences code for this CDR3. The chain uses TRBV9 and TRBJ2-3; D not certain. The CDR3 runs 12 residues. Trimming pared 0 bases from V and 5 bases from J, leaving 4 bases between. Germline CDR1 is SGDLS and CDR2 is YYNGEE. CDR3 in amino acids: CASSVGLDTQYF. The CDR3 region has the DNA TGTGCCAGCAGCGTAGGGCTAGATACGCAGTATTTT.

This chain joins TRBV18 and TRBJ1-1; D unclear. The CDR3 is made up of 17 amino acids. V dropped 1 base and J dropped 0 bases, with 15 bases sitting between them. Per germline, CDR1 KGHSH and CDR2 LQKENI. The CDR3 region is CASSPQRAGRMNTEAFF. The DNA for the CDR3 is TGTGCCAGCTCACCACAGAGAGCCGGACGGATGAACACTGAAGCTTTCTTT.

The V and J genes are TRBV5-4 and TRBJ2-7; 10 bases line up with TRBD1. CDR1 SGHNT and CDR2 YYREEE come from the germline V gene (reference sequence). V lost 4 bases to trimming and J lost 5 bases; unmatched junction nucleotides: 6. The CDR3 contains 14 residues. CDR3 residues: CASSPDRGDDEQYF. CDR3 in DNA: TGTGCCAGCAGCCCGGACAGGGGGGACGACGAGCAGTACTTC.

The chain joins TRBV28 to TRBJ2-5, with 10 bases aligning to TRBD2. Germline CDR1 reads MDHEN; CDR2 reads SYDVKM. With V trimmed by 11 bases and J by 4 bases, 13 bases remained unmatched. The CDR3 contains 15 residues. The CDR3 protein is CAAGASGRLGETQYF. DNA of the CDR3: TGTGCCGCCGGGGCTAGCGGGAGATTGGGAGAGACCCAGTACTTC.

V usage is TRBV5-1 and J usage is TRBJ2-5; 10 nucleotides agree with TRBD2. Looked up from germline, CDR1 is SGHRS and CDR2 is YFSETQ. Trimming at V came to 0 bases and at J to 4 bases, leaving 6 bases not matched to a gene. CDR3 length: 16 amino acids. CDR3: CASSLVPSGSRETQYF. DNA for the CDR3: TGCGCCAGCAGCTTGGTACCTAGCGGGAGTAGAGAGACCCAGTACTTC.

The J gene is TRBJ2-7, the V gene TRBV2; a possible D gene is TRBD1 (5 bases). V was trimmed by 1 base and J by 2 bases, leaving 9 bases between them. In germline, CDR1 is SNHLY, CDR2 FYNNEI. This CDR3 has 14 residues. CDR3 DNA: TGTGCCAGCAGTGAAGACAGGCAAACCTACGAGCAGTACTTC. The encoded protein is CASSEDRQTYEQYF.

This rearrangement joins TRBV7-2 to TRBJ2-2; 10 nucleotides match TRBD2. The trim removed 5 bases at V and 7 bases at J, leaving 13 bases unmatched. CDR1 SGHTA and CDR2 FQGNSA come from the germline V gene. CDR3 length equals 17 residues. CDR3 DNA sequence: TGTGCCAGCAGCCCCCGTCCTAGCGGGAGCGGTAGCGGGGAGCTGTTTTTT. Residues: CASSPRPSGSGSGELFF.

The chain has TRBV6-5 and TRBJ2-1; the match to TRBD1 covers 9 bases. V was clipped by 2 bases and J by 8 bases; unmatched bases: 4. CDR1 is MNHEY, CDR2 SVGAGI, per germline. The CDR3 is 14 amino acids. The chain's CDR3 is CASSYRTGEDEQFF. As DNA, the CDR3 is TGTGCCAGCAGTTACCGGACAGGGGAAGATGAGCAGTTCTTC.

The J gene is TRBJ2-1, the V gene TRBV5-8; perhaps TRBD2 as D (7 bases). The V end was cut by 0 bases, the J end by 5 bases, with 12 bases between. This CDR3 comprises 15 residues. The germline gives CDR1 SGHTS, CDR2 YDEGEE. DNA for the CDR3: TGTGCCAGCAGCTTGGGGCTAGGGGGGGACAATGAGCAGTTCTTC. Residues: CASSLGLGGDNEQFF.

Of note for this clone: Other DNA sequences in the same sample also yield this CDR3. V is TRBV7-2 and J is TRBJ2-3, with TRBD1 as a possible D gene (5 bases). CDR1 is SGHTA, CDR2 FQGNSA, per germline. With 5 bases removed from V and 6 bases from J, the gap between germline ends came to 12 bases. This CDR3 is 13 amino acids long. Here the CDR3 reads CASSTQGADTQYF. The CDR3 nucleotides are TGTGCCAGCAGCACCCAAGGGGCCGATACGCAGTATTTT.

This clone was found once. The chain carries TRBV6-6 and TRBJ2-5; tentative D call: TRBD1 (6 bases). The CDR3 covers 13 residues. The V end was cut by 5 bases, the J end by 5 bases, with 12 bases between. CDR1 and CDR2 (germline): MNHNY, SVGAGI (reference sequence). CDR3 in amino acids: CASSQGGFETQYF. The CDR3 bases are TGTGCCAGCAGTCAAGGGGGTTTCGAGACCCAGTACTTC.

The rearrangement uses TRBV5-1 and TRBJ1-3; TRBD1 matches 8 bases. Germline V gives CDR1 SGHRS, CDR2 YFSETQ. The V gene end was trimmed by 6 bases and the J gene end by 8 bases; junction bases not matched to a gene: 13. The CDR3 consists of 15 residues. CDR3 residues: CASTPRPGGKDTIYF. DNA for the CDR3: TGCGCCAGCACCCCTCGGCCAGGGGGCAAGGACACCATATATTTT.

The chain carries TRBV28 and TRBJ2-7; weak D call: TRBD2 (5 bases). This CDR3 is built from 13 residues. Trimming removed 10 bases from V and 7 bases from J, with 20 bases in between. Germline V gene sequence: CDR1 MDHEN, CDR2 SYDVKM. CDR3 nucleotides: TGTGCCACCCGACTATCCCCGCGTGGGGAGCAGTACTTC. Protein: CATRLSPRGEQYF.

As to this clone: Since no conserved phenylalanine or tryptophan closes the CDR3, a read error is the likely cause. It is unclear where the CDR3 begins or ends on the DNA, so no DNA is shown, and the CDR3 is as TCRdb lists it. This chain joins TRBV20-1 and TRBJ1-1; the table's D call of TRBD1 was not tested on the DNA. The V gene's germline CDR1 is DFQATT and CDR2 SNEGSKA (reference sequence). The CDR3 is 9 residues long, counting both termini. CDR3: CSADDGQGV.

On this clone itself: A read error is possible here, since a much larger clone lies one base away. Other DNA sequences from this sample encode an identical CDR3 as well. The chain has TRBV5-4 and TRBJ1-1; 8 bases fit TRBD1. The CDR3 totals 13 residues. V gave up 4 bases and J gave up 1 base; unmatched junction bases: 0. Germline V gene data show CDR1 as SGHNT and CDR2 as YYREEE (reference sequence). The CDR3 nucleotides are TGTGCCAGCAGCGGACAGGGGAACACTGAAGCTTTCTTT. Amino acid sequence: CASSGQGNTEAFF.

The chain employs TRBV5-1 and TRBJ1-1; no definite D call. CDR3 size: 15 residues. V gave up 1 base and J gave up 3 bases, with 13 bases separating them. Germline V CDR1 and CDR2: SGHRS, YFSETQ. The CDR3 region has the DNA TGCGCCAGCAGCTTGTTAGGGTCAGCCGACACTGAAGCTTTCTTT. Encoded protein: CASSLLGSADTEAFF. The whole variable domain, remainder taken from reference TRBV5-1 and TRBJ1-1, is KAGVTQTPRYLIKTRGQQVTLSCSPISGHRSVSWYQQTPGQGLQFLFEYFSETQRNKGNFPGRFSGRQFSNSRSEMNVSTLELGDSALYLCASSLLGSADTEAFFGQGTRLTVV.

The chain couples TRBV10-3 to TRBJ2-3; D is ambiguous. CDR1 and CDR2 (germline): ENHRY, SYGVKD. The CDR3 has 12 amino acids. V lost 8 bases and J lost 0, with 6 bases in between. CDR3 sequence reads: CAISRSTDTQYF. The DNA of the CDR3 is TGTGCCATCTCGCGGAGCACAGATACGCAGTATTTT.

This clone was seen once. The chain recombines TRBV18 with TRBJ2-7; 10 bases fit TRBD1. The CDR3 has 15 residues. The J segment lost 0 bases and the V segment lost 5 bases, leaving 4 bases of the junction unmatched. Germline V gene lookup returns CDR1 KGHSH and CDR2 LQKENI. Here the CDR3 reads CASSAGTGASYEQYF. The CDR3, as DNA: TGTGCCAGCTCAGCCGGGACAGGGGCCTCCTACGAGCAGTACTTC.

The gene calls are TRBV30 and TRBJ2-6; D unresolved. The ends were cut back, 2 bases at V and 2 bases at J, with 4 bases in the middle. CDR1 and CDR2 (germline): GTSNPN, SVGIG (reference sequence). This CDR3 has 13 amino acids. The CDR3 bases are TGTGCCTGGAGTAAGGCTGGGGCCAACGTCCTGACTTTC. Translation: CAWSKAGANVLTF.

The gene calls are TRBV28 and TRBJ1-1; D is unresolved. The CDR3 is made up of 15 amino acids. V was shortened by 2 bases and J by 4 bases, with 14 bases between the two germline ends. Germline CDR1 MDHEN, CDR2 SYDVKM. CDR3 DNA sequence: TGTGCCAGCAGTTTACCGGGAGTCTGGGGCACTGAAGCTTTCTTT. Protein: CASSLPGVWGTEAFF.

The chain combines TRBV30 with TRBJ1-5, with D perhaps TRBD1 (6 bases). Per germline, CDR1 GTSNPN and CDR2 SVGIG (reference sequence). Trimming removed 0 bases from V and 6 bases from J, with 18 bases in between. The CDR3 sequence is 16 residues long. The CDR3 region is CAWSVQGGQGSQPQHF. In DNA form, the CDR3 reads TGTGCCTGGAGTGTACAAGGTGGGCAGGGGAGTCAGCCCCAGCATTTT.

The chain employs TRBV7-9 and TRBJ2-5; D gene ambiguous. There are 14 residues in the CDR3. V lost 2 bases and J 4 bases, leaving 11 bases between the germline ends. The germline gives CDR1 SEHNR, CDR2 FQNEAQ (reference sequence). The CDR3 DNA is TGTGCCAGCAGCTTATCCCGGAGTGGAGAGACCCAGTACTTC. Protein sequence: CASSLSRSGETQYF.

This clone was counted once. DNA of the CDR3: TGCGCCAGCAGCCCTACGACAGGGTCTAATGAAAAACTGTTTTTT. As protein: CASSPTTGSNEKLFF. V usage is TRBV5-1 and J usage is TRBJ1-4; TRBD1 matches 7 bases. The CDR3 consists of 15 residues. Germline CDR1 SGHRS, CDR2 YFSETQ. Trimming took 4 bases from V and 3 from J; bases not matched to a gene: 6.

The rearrangement joins TRBV28 to TRBJ1-5; D is unresolved. Germline values: CDR1 MDHEN, CDR2 SYDVKM. This CDR3 has 14 residues. Deletions cut 4 bases from V and 3 bases from J, with 10 bases between. CDR3 DNA sequence: TGTGCCAGCAGTTCTGAGAGGGTCAATCAGCCCCAGCATTTT. It is translated as CASSSERVNQPQHF. Together with reference TRBV28 and TRBJ1-5, the CDR3 gives the full variable domain: DVKVTQSSRYLVKRTGEKVFLECVQDMDHENMFWYRQDPGLGLRLIYFSYDVKMKEKGDIPEGYSVSREKKERFSLILESASTNQTSMYLCASSSERVNQPQHFGDGTRLSIL.

V and J are TRBV7-2 and TRBJ2-1; 7 bases are shared with TRBD1. From germline, CDR1 is SGHTA and CDR2 FQGNSA. The V segment lost 5 bases and the J segment 11 bases; nucleotides outside the gene matches: 9. The CDR3 runs to 13 residues. The CDR3 DNA reads as TGTGCCAGCAGCCCCCATGGACAGGCGCAGCAGTTCTTC. It encodes CASSPHGQAQQFF.